What follows describes a single T cell receptor beta chain. Antigen unknown. This entry belongs to a study of shared clonotypes between healthy human individuals. Study-level information: The donor group consisted of a couple of women and three men, aged 18 to 49.

Repertoires were generated with immunoSEQ multiplex PCR, while TCRdb's copy carries only in-frame clones and drops some. The sample lists 950,000 to 1,100,000 clones, about 76% occurring once. Study-level points and caveats: The sampled material consisted only of blood, and tissue repertoires are likely to differ.

CDR1 is SGHVS, CDR2 FQNEAQ, per germline. The germline V and J ends were trimmed by 5 bases and 2 bases, with 13 bases remaining between them. The CDR3 runs to 15 residues. The gene calls are TRBV7-8 and TRBJ2-1, with D possibly matching TRBD1 (5 bases). The specimen sequenced was memory CD4+ T cells sorted from blood. Specified subset: CD45RA-negative fraction. This clonotype was obtained from a man aged 18-30 years in good health. The CDR3 DNA is TGTGCCAGCAGCCGGACACCTCCCCCCTACAATGAGCAGTTCTTC. Its translation: CASSRTPPPYNEQFF.